Sequencing of this T cell receptor (beta chain) was carried out in a study of follicular helper T cells after annual influenza vaccination. Indicated time point: 2014-2015 season, 7 days after vaccination. Adults were given seasonal inactivated influenza vaccine, and blood CD4 subsets were sorted before and after vaccination. Produced via immunoSEQ multiplex PCR; TCRdb's table is partial and in-frame only. Of approximately 9,500 clones in the sample, approximately 82% are singletons; the top ten hold about 0.8%. CDR3 length: 14 residues. The V end was cut by 5 bases, the J end by 4 bases, with 14 bases between. Germline V gives CDR1 SGHTA, CDR2 FQGNSA. This clone was picked up a small number of times.

The clonotype was recovered from an adult who received the influenza vaccine. This chain uses TRBV7-2 with TRBJ1-2; tentative D call: TRBD1 (5 bases). Specimen: CXCR5- memory CD4+ T cells sorted from blood, collected 7 days after influenza vaccination. In DNA form, the CDR3 reads TGTGCCAGCAGCCCCATGGACAAGAGCTATGGCTACACCTTC. It codes for CASSPMDKSYGYTF.